Listed here are 10 T cell receptor beta chains from one sample, sequenced in a study of neurological immune-mediated disorders. Time point meaning: longitudinal time-point 3. TCRdb redid the calling of the 5' RACE reads with MiXCR, one entry per CDR3 protein. Here the sample spans approximately 48,000 distinct CDR3 sequences, roughly 13% being singletons. The source material was PBMCs. The receptor source for this set is a male donor with HTLV-1-associated myelopathy (HAM/TSP).

This clonotype has at least ten counts. The J gene is TRBJ2-1, the V gene TRBV6-5; D gene ambiguous. CDR1 and CDR2 (germline): MNHEY, SVGAGI. V was trimmed by 0 bases and J by 1 base, leaving 7 bases between them. CDR3 length: 15 residues. The CDR3, as DNA: TGTGCCAGCAGTTACTCGACAACTTCCTACAATGAGCAGTTCTTC. It is translated as CASSYSTTSYNEQFF.

The table lists this clonotype with many counts. V and J are TRBV28 and TRBJ1-5; D unclear. Looked up from germline, CDR1 is MDHEN and CDR2 is SYDVKM. Trimming cost V 6 bases and J 7 bases, with 10 bases left between them. The CDR3 contains 12 residues. The CDR3 sequence is CASRPTRQPQHF. CDR3 DNA sequence: TGTGCCAGCAGACCCACTCGCCAGCCCCAGCATTTT.

There are many counts of this clonotype. The chain carries TRBV5-1 and TRBJ2-3, with 11 bases fitting TRBD2. The CDR3 length is 16 residues. The germline gives CDR1 SGHRS, CDR2 YFSETQ. V was pared by 4 bases and J by 3 bases, with 7 bases of the junction left unmatched. CDR3 sequence reads: CASSKIAGGVTDTQYF. CDR3 DNA sequence: TGCGCCAGCAGCAAGATAGCGGGGGGGGTAACAGATACGCAGTATTTT. Together with reference TRBV5-1 and TRBJ2-3, the CDR3 gives the full variable domain: KAGVTQTPRYLIKTRGQQVTLSCSPISGHRSVSWYQQTPGQGLQFLFEYFSETQRNKGNFPGRFSGRQFSNSRSEMNVSTLELGDSALYLCASSKIAGGVTDTQYFGPGTRLTVL.

This clonotype showed up many times. The chain couples TRBV6-5 to TRBJ2-3; 8 bases agree with TRBD2. V was clipped by 1 base and J by 0 bases; unmatched bases: 3. The germline CDR1 and CDR2 sequences are MNHEY and SVGAGI. This CDR3 has 16 amino acids. This chain's CDR3 is CASSYLAGLSTDTQYF. The DNA of the CDR3 is TGTGCCAGCAGTTACTTAGCGGGGTTAAGCACAGATACGCAGTATTTT.

At least ten counts were recorded for this clonotype. This sequence joins TRBV6-5 and TRBJ2-5; 12 bases agree with TRBD1. Germline CDR1 is MNHEY and CDR2 is SVGAGI. The CDR3 length is 17 residues. V was pared by 0 bases and J by 5 bases, with 7 bases of the junction left unmatched. CDR3 nucleotide sequence: TGTGCCAGCAGTTACTCGGGGGACAGGGGGCTTAGGGAGACCCAGTACTTC. Its translation: CASSYSGDRGLRETQYF.

In its sample, this clonotype was seen many times. The V and J genes are TRBV5-1 and TRBJ2-7, with D perhaps given as TRBD1 or TRBD2 (5 bases each). The germline V gene encodes CDR1 SGHRS and CDR2 YFSETQ. Trimming cost V 1 base and J 5 bases, with 7 bases left between them. This CDR3 has 12 amino acids. CDR3 loop: CASSLMGDEQYF. In nucleotides, the CDR3 is TGCGCCAGCAGCTTGATGGGGGACGAGCAGTACTTC.

Many counts were recorded for this clonotype. The chain joins TRBV11-2 to TRBJ1-4; D ambiguous. CDR3 length: 14 amino acids. Germline loops: CDR1 SGHAT, CDR2 FQNNGV. Trimming shortened V by 4 bases and J by 7 bases, and 13 bases separated the two germline ends. The CDR3 is CASSSDPAGEKLFF. DNA for the CDR3: TGTGCCAGCAGCTCGGACCCTGCGGGTGAAAAACTGTTTTTT.

This clonotype was detected many times. The genes are TRBV20-1 and TRBJ2-1, with D perhaps matching TRBD2 (7 bases). The closer fit of TRBJ2-7 to the DNA end suggests the J call may be wrong. The CDR3 has 15 residues. Germline CDR1 is DFQATT and CDR2 is SNEGSKA (reference sequence). CDR3 sequence reads: CSARPSGGLYDEQYF. Here the CDR3 DNA reads TGCAGTGCTAGACCTTCCGGGGGGCTCTACGATGAGCAGTACTTC.

This clonotype appeared many times. The J gene is TRBJ2-7, the V gene TRBV5-1, with D perhaps assigned TRBD1 or TRBD2 (5 bases each). This CDR3 comprises 13 residues. Germline assignment: CDR1 SGHRS and CDR2 YFSETQ. The V end lost 1 base, the J end lost 5 bases, and 10 bases lay between the germline ends. CDR3 DNA sequence: TGCGCCAGCAGCTTGATCAGGGACCACGAGCAGTACTTC. Encoded protein: CASSLIRDHEQYF.

V usage is TRBV5-1 and J usage is TRBJ1-5; TRBD1 is a possible D gene (6 bases). The CDR3 spans 16 residues. The V and J ends lost 8 bases and 0 bases respectively, with 18 bases between them. CDR1 is SGHRS, CDR2 YFSETQ, per germline. In nucleotides, the CDR3 is TGCGCCAGTAGCGATGTCCAGGGGCATAGCAATCAGCCCCAGCATTTT. It yields the protein CASSDVQGHSNQPQHF.